Listed below are T cell receptor beta chains from one sample, sequenced in a study of T cell responses to AZD1222 COVID-19 vaccine. The assay was immunoSEQ multiplex PCR, and TCRdb's table has in-frame clones only and misses some. The table includes some 150,000 clones, about 82% detected once. Sequencing used peripheral blood, obtained 28 days after the second AZD1222 dose. These receptors originate from an adult who received the AZD1222 COVID-19 vaccine. Both conserved end residues are part of each CDR3. A D gene is named only where the DNA matches it firmly. Clone size, where shown, is once, few, many, or a class for clones that have expanded.

v_call	clone_size	j_call	d_call	cdr3_nt	cdr3_aa
TRBV19	.	TRBJ1-2	TRBD1	TGTGCCAGTAGTATCAGCTCCGGGACAGGGCCCTATGGCTACACCTTC	CASSISSGTGPYGYTF
TRBV1	.	TRBJ2-7	.	TGCACCAGCAGCCAAGATCGGGCCGAGCGGGGCGCATCCTACGAGCAGTACTTC	CTSSQDRAERGASYEQYF
TRBV6-5	.	TRBJ2-7	TRBD1	TGTGCCACTAGAGGACAGGGGGTTGTCTACGAGCAGTACTTC	CATRGQGVVYEQYF
TRBV19	.	TRBJ1-3	.	TGTGCCAGTAGTATAGATAATACGGCGTCCATATATTTT	CASSIDNTASIYF
TRBV11-1	.	TRBJ2-7	TRBD2	TGTGCCAGCAGCTTAGGAACTAGCGGGAGAAACGAGCAGTACTTC	CASSLGTSGRNEQYF
TRBV4-1	.	TRBJ1-2	TRBD1	TGCGCCAGCAGCCAAGTTGGGACAGCAAATGGCTACACCTTC	CASSQVGTANGYTF
TRBV11-2	.	TRBJ1-2	.	TGTGCCAGCAGCCCCGGGACCGATGGTAGGGAGGGGGGCTACACCTTC	CASSPGTDGREGGYTF
TRBV5-5	.	TRBJ2-1	TRBD1	TGTGCCAGCAGCGGGACAGGGAGCTACAATGAGCAGTTCTTC	CASSGTGSYNEQFF
TRBV29-1	.	TRBJ1-2	TRBD1	TGCAGCGTTGTCAGGGACAGGGGCTATGGCTACACCTTC	CSVVRDRGYGYTF
TRBV7-8	.	TRBJ2-3	TRBD2	TGTGCCAGCAGCCCGCGGACTAGCGGGGGCACAGATACGCAGTATTTT	CASSPRTSGGTDTQYF
TRBV5-1	.	TRBJ2-7	.	TGCGCCAGCAGCTTGGCCCCCCCCACCTACGAGCAGTACTTC	CASSLAPPTYEQYF
TRBV7-2	.	TRBJ2-3	TRBD2	TGTGCCAGCAGCGAAATGACTAGCGGGGAAGGGATGAAGTATTTT	CASSEMTSGEGMKYF
TRBV7-6	.	TRBJ2-5	.	TGTGCCAGCAGCTTAAACAGGGAAGAGACCCAGTACTTC	CASSLNREETQYF
TRBV28	once	TRBJ1-2	.	TGTGCCAGCAGCAGCCCACGGGATGGTGGCTACACCTTC	CASSSPRDGGYTF
TRBV11-2	once	TRBJ2-5	.	TGTGCCAGCAGTTTCGGGACCCAAGGGACCCAGTACTTC	CASSFGTQGTQYF